These T cell receptor beta chains were read from a single sample in a study of cytomegalovirus exposure and HLA in healthy donors. Generated by immunoSEQ multiplex PCR, the TCRdb table keeps only in-frame clones and is missing some. The data contain nearly 110,000 clones, more than 75% of them singletons. The sample taken for sequencing was PBMCs. The receptors were sampled from a woman in her forties or fifties in good health and CMV-seropositive. Both conserved end residues are part of each CDR3. Each record gives: D gene, clone size, J gene, V gene, CDR3 DNA, CDR3 protein. The D gene is left open where the match is weak. Size is stated for part of the rows, as once, few or many counts, or as a class when the clone is expanded.

-,few,TRBJ1-2,TRBV7-2,TGTGCCAGCAGCACCAGACAGTATGGCTACACCTTC,CASSTRQYGYTF
-,-,TRBJ1-1,TRBV28,TGTGCCAGCAGTCCCCCAGTGAACACTGAAGCTTTCTTT,CASSPPVNTEAFF
-,few,TRBJ1-2,TRBV5-6,TGTGCCAGCAGCTTGCGGGAGGGTGGCTACACCTTC,CASSLREGGYTF
-,-,TRBJ2-3,TRBV7-8,TGTGCCAGCAGCCTTTTGGGCAGCTCTAGCACAGATACGCAGTATTTT,CASSLLGSSSTDTQYF
-,-,TRBJ2-6,TRBV16,TGTGCCAGCACCCTAACAGTAAGTGGGGCCAACGTCCTGACTTTC,CASTLTVSGANVLTF
TRBD1,-,TRBJ1-1,TRBV28,TGTGCCAGCAGTTTGGACAGGGTTCGCACTGAAGCTTTCTTT,CASSLDRVRTEAFF
TRBD1,-,TRBJ2-2,TRBV7-2,TGTGCCAGCAGCGCAAACAGGGGGCCCGGGGAGCTGTTTTTT,CASSANRGPGELFF
-,few,TRBJ1-1,TRBV5-1,TGCGCCAGCAGCTTTGCAGAAAACACTGAAGCTTTCTTT,CASSFAENTEAFF
-,-,TRBJ1-5,TRBV19,TGTGCCAGTAGTATAAATACGGGACACGGAAGTCAGCCCCAGCATTTT,CASSINTGHGSQPQHF
-,-,TRBJ2-3,TRBV27,TGTGCCAGCAGTTTAAATCGGCTAGACGCGACGCAGTATTTT,CASSLNRLDATQYF
-,-,TRBJ1-1,TRBV29-1,TGCAGCGGAAGCAGGGCGGACACTGAAGCTTTCTTT,CSGSRADTEAFF
TRBD1,-,TRBJ2-5,TRBV5-4,TGTGCCAGCAGCGACACAGGGGAAGAGACCCAGTACTTC,CASSDTGEETQYF
-,-,TRBJ2-7,TRBV9,TGTGCCAGCAGCTCGCAGGGTTCCTCCTACGAGCAGTACTTC,CASSSQGSSYEQYF
-,-,TRBJ1-2,TRBV6-1,TGTGCCAGCAGTGAAGCCGCCAGGGTGAAGGGCTACACCTTC,CASSEAARVKGYTF
TRBD1,-,TRBJ1-6,TRBV28,TGTGCCAGCAGATATTCCGGGACAGGGAATTCACCCCTCCACTTT,CASRYSGTGNSPLHF
TRBD1,-,TRBJ1-6,TRBV9,TGTGCCAGCAGCGACCAGGACAGGGAGGATTCACCCCTCCACTTT,CASSDQDREDSPLHF
-,few,TRBJ2-2,TRBV4-2,TGTGCCAGCAGCCAAGATCGTATTGGGGCCTCGCGGACCGGGGAGCTGTTTTTT,CASSQDRIGASRTGELFF
TRBD1,-,TRBJ1-2,TRBV7-2,TGTGCCAGCAGCCCCCAGGGGGCTCGAATTACTAACTATGGCTACACCTTC,CASSPQGARITNYGYTF
-,-,TRBJ1-2,TRBV7-3,TGTGCCAGCAGCCCGGGGGGAAGCCAAGACAACTATGGCTACACCTTC,CASSPGGSQDNYGYTF
TRBD1,-,TRBJ2-1,TRBV11-3,TGTGCCAGCAGCTCACGGACAGGCCACAATGAGCAGTTCTTC,CASSSRTGHNEQFF
TRBD1,-,TRBJ2-1,TRBV18,TGTGCCAGCTCACTCGCGGGACAGGAAAACAATGAGCAGTTCTTC,CASSLAGQENNEQFF
TRBD1,-,TRBJ1-2,TRBV27,TGTGCCAGCAAACGGAGGGGGCCTAACTATGGCTACACCTTC,CASKRRGPNYGYTF
-,-,TRBJ1-3,TRBV7-3,TGTGCCAGCAGCCCCCGCAGCGGCTCTGGAAACACCATATATTTT,CASSPRSGSGNTIYF
-,-,TRBJ1-3,TRBV9,TGTGCCAGCAGCGGCAGTACAGGGTTTGACACCATATATTTT,CASSGSTGFDTIYF
-,-,TRBJ2-4,TRBV5-1,TGCGCCAGCAGCTTGGGGGCCTGGCAGGGTGTCAACATTCAGTACTTC,CASSLGAWQGVNIQYF
TRBD1,few,TRBJ2-1,TRBV5-1,TGCGCCAGCAGCTTCCGGGACAGGGGGCTGAATGAGCAGTTCTTC,CASSFRDRGLNEQFF
-,-,TRBJ2-1,TRBV7-8,TGTGCCAGCAGCCCGCACTATAACTCCTACAATGAGCAGTTCTTC,CASSPHYNSYNEQFF
TRBD2,-,TRBJ2-3,TRBV5-1,TGCGCCAGCAGCTTGGCCCTAGCGGGGGGCACAGATACGCAGTATTTT,CASSLALAGGTDTQYF
TRBD1,once,TRBJ2-1,TRBV7-9,TGTGCCAGCAGCCCACCGGGACAGTTATACAATGAGCAGTTCTTC,CASSPPGQLYNEQFF
-,once,TRBJ2-5,TRBV13,TGTGCCAGCAGCTTAAATAGGGGTCAAGAGACCCAGTACTTC,CASSLNRGQETQYF
TRBD1,-,TRBJ2-1,TRBV5-1,TGCGCCAGCAGCTTGTTAGGACAGGCACTTTCCTACAATGAGCAGTTCTTC,CASSLLGQALSYNEQFF
-,-,TRBJ2-1,TRBV2,TGTGCCAGCTTGGGAGTGGGAACAAGCTCCTACAATGAGCAGTTCTTC,CASLGVGTSSYNEQFF
TRBD1,once,TRBJ2-1,TRBV13,TGTGCCAGCAGACTGACAGGGGGCACCTACAATGAGCAGTTCTTC,CASRLTGGTYNEQFF
-,once,TRBJ1-1,TRBV6-1,TGTGCCAGCGATCGGGCGGGAATGAACACTGAAGCTTTCTTT,CASDRAGMNTEAFF
TRBD1,few,TRBJ2-7,TRBV9,TGTGCCAGCAGCCAAGGACAGGGGGGCTACGAGCAGTACTTC,CASSQGQGGYEQYF
TRBD1,-,TRBJ1-1,TRBV27,TGTGCCAGCAGTTCCAGGACAGGGGCCGAGTACACTGAAGCTTTCTTT,CASSSRTGAEYTEAFF
-,few,TRBJ1-1,TRBV4-1,TGCGCCAGCAGCCAGGCGGGATATACAGAAGCTTTCTTT,CASSQAGYTEAFF
TRBD1,few,TRBJ1-1,TRBV5-1,TGCGCCAGCAGCCACCTGGGACAGGGCGACACTGAAGCTTTCTTT,CASSHLGQGDTEAFF
-,few,TRBJ2-1,TRBV7-7,TGTGCCAGCAGCCTAAGTTATAGCTCCTACAATGAGCAGTTCTTC,CASSLSYSSYNEQFF
-,-,TRBJ2-6,TRBV5-1,TGCGCCAGCAGCCTACGAGGGGGGGGCTCTGGGGCCAACGTCCTGACTTTC,CASSLRGGGSGANVLTF
-,-,TRBJ1-2,TRBV5-6,TGTGCCAGCAGCTTGGCGGGGAGGGTTTTCTATGGCTACACCTTC,CASSLAGRVFYGYTF
-,few,TRBJ1-2,TRBV5-1,TGCGCCAGCAGCTCGGGTCCTAATTATGGCTACACCTTC,CASSSGPNYGYTF
TRBD1,few,TRBJ1-1,TRBV7-3,TGTGCCAGCAGCCCGACAGGGGGCTTTGCTGAAGCTTTCTTT,CASSPTGGFAEAFF
-,-,TRBJ1-6,TRBV30,TGTGCCCGTGGGGGGGGTACTTCACCCCTCCACTTT,CARGGGTSPLHF
-,few,TRBJ1-4,TRBV29-1,TGCAGCGCATCGGTAACTAATGAAAAACTGTTTTTT,CSASVTNEKLFF
-,few,TRBJ2-5,TRBV19,TGTGCCAGTAGTGCCCGGGACATCTCAGTGCAGTACTTC,CASSARDISVQYF
-,few,TRBJ1-6,TRBV9,TGTGCCAGCAGCGCTCAGGGTTCTAATAATTCACCCCTCCACTTT,CASSAQGSNNSPLHF
-,few,TRBJ2-1,TRBV6-5,TGTGCCAGCAGTGCCTCGCCGGGGATAAACAATGAGCAGTTCTTC,CASSASPGINNEQFF
-,few,TRBJ2-7,TRBV5-1,TGCGCCAGCAGCTTGGCCCTTCGGACAGTTTCCTACGAGCAGTACTTC,CASSLALRTVSYEQYF
-,-,TRBJ1-6,TRBV2,TGTGCCAGCAGTGAGCGGGGAGAGTATTCACCCCTCCACTTT,CASSERGEYSPLHF
-,few,TRBJ2-6,TRBV5-1,TGCGCCAGCAGCTTGGCCAAGGAGGGGTCTTACTCTGGGGCCAACGTCCTGACTTTC,CASSLAKEGSYSGANVLTF
TRBD1,-,TRBJ1-5,TRBV5-3,TGTGCCAGAAGCGAGTTACAGGGGGGTGTCGGCAATCAGCCCCAGCATTTT,CARSELQGGVGNQPQHF
TRBD1,-,TRBJ1-5,TRBV10-3,TGTGCCAGCCGGACAGGGAATAGCAATCAGCCCCAGCATTTT,CASRTGNSNQPQHF
-,-,TRBJ1-3,TRBV2,TGTGCCGGAAGGGGCATTACTGGAAACACCATATATTTT,CAGRGITGNTIYF
-,-,TRBJ1-6,TRBV6-6,TGTGCCAGCAGACCCGGGACATCGTTAATTAATTCACCCCTCCACTTT,CASRPGTSLINSPLHF
TRBD1,-,TRBJ1-2,TRBV14,TGTGCCAGCAGCTGGACAGGAGTCGGCTATGGCTACACCTTC,CASSWTGVGYGYTF
-,once,TRBJ2-1,TRBV30,TGTGCCTGGAGCACCCAAGCAGGTGAAAAGTTCTTC,CAWSTQAGEKFF